This TCR beta chain was captured by sequencing in a study of cytomegalovirus exposure and HLA in healthy donors (dated by TCRdb to the late 2010s). General notes on the study: A later analysis indicated that the roughly 130 validation repertoires were generated on the platform also employed for the roughly 720 repertoires of the first cohort. The study aimed to test whether signatures of past pathogen exposure could be identified by cataloging public T cell receptors. Besides the first cohort of around 670 subjects, a separate validation cohort made up of about 120 different subjects was used. High-throughput TCR immunosequencing, statistical association of individual TCRs with disease status, and machine learning were combined to predict cytomegalovirus infection status. The paper's findings and limits, for the study overall: A later analysis had no HLA typing for the validation cohort, so co-occurrence there was scored across all 110 or so repertoires. The study gave a list of about 170 TCR beta chains associated with cytomegalovirus. It was suggested by the authors that the approach could potentially be generalized to other disease states and immunological phenotypes. The classifier was reported to diagnose cytomegalovirus status with high specificity and sensitivity in both the original and validation cohorts. While some public TCRs were present in many individuals, most TCR sequences turned up only very rarely across donors. In vitro tests confirmed that a few of the cytomegalovirus-associated TCR beta chains recognize cytomegalovirus antigens. In a later analysis, TCRs clustered in the first cohort were found to also tend to co-occur in the roughly 120 validation repertoires, with over 90% of cluster scores above 0.

Separate from the approximately 670-subject first cohort, the validation cohort of roughly 110 subjects was the group to which the donors belonged. The library was generated by the immunoSEQ multiplex PCR assay. As for the authors' bioinformatics: A statistical classification framework was developed to diagnose cytomegalovirus status using the catalog of TCR beta chain sequences. Sourced from immuneACCESS, this table was stored by TCRdb with only in-frame sequences that have V and J called. A share of the clones is absent; for the studies checked, an unresolved V gene accounts for under half, and the remainder has no known explanation. The V and J calls and clone size were taken over from that table, and D and trimming were inferred from the DNA. Across this sample there are approximately 100,000 clones, with around 89% seen only once. The top ten clonotypes cover more than 1.5% of the sample. In regard to this clone: It lacks a known antigen. No base quality information exists; no much larger clone differs at one position.

CDR1 and CDR2, looked up from the germline V gene (reference sequence), are SEHNR and FQNEAQ. Trimming takes 5 bases off V and 4 bases off J; junction bases not matched to a gene: 12. The CDR3, from cysteine to phenylalanine, totals 16 residues. The kept DNA is CDR3 alone, 48 bases in frame from the first base. This receptor chain uses TRBV7-9 and TRBJ1-2, with TRBD1 matching 8 junction bases. This TCR was sampled from a woman between 18 and 29 years old in good health and CMV-seropositive. The sequenced material came from PBMCs. The DNA sequence reads TGTGCCAGCAGCCCATCTACAGGGACAGGACTCTATGGCTACACCTTC. The resulting protein is CASSPSTGTGLYGYTF.